This record looks at one T cell receptor (beta chain) sequence and its context. Its specificity is unknown. The data originate from a study of cytomegalovirus exposure and HLA in healthy donors. Study findings and constraints: HLA allele associations emerged for 17,000 or so TCR beta sequences in a later analysis, at 0.05 false discovery rate. A list of about 180 TCR beta chains associated with cytomegalovirus was given.

The junction had 3 bases not matched to a gene; V was cut back by 1 base and J by 2 bases. CDR3 length equals 14 residues. Germline CDR1 and CDR2: GTSNPN and SVGIG (reference sequence). The PCR used 60 Vbeta and 13 Jbeta primers. Profiled with immunoSEQ multiplex PCR; TCRdb holds only in-frame clones, not every one. The repertoire holds about 160,000 clones, with 70% to 80% as singletons. The material sequenced was PBMCs. This chain connects TRBV30 to TRBJ2-7; TRBD1 matches 9 bases. The clonotype originates from a human donor in good health. The CDR3: CAWSEGTGTYEQYF. CDR3 in DNA: TGTGCCTGGAGTGAAGGGACAGGGACCTACGAGCAGTACTTC.